This T cell receptor (beta chain) appears in the sequencing data of a study of memory CD4+ T cells and cytomegalovirus serostatus. The sort gate was single viable CD3+CD4+CD8-CD45RO+ cells for memory CD4+ T cells. The CDR3 is 15 residues long. Germline V lookup: CDR1 KGHSH, CDR2 LQKENI. Trimming removed 3 bases from V and 4 bases from J, with 15 bases in between. Data came from immunoSEQ multiplex PCR; TCRdb stores just in-frame clones and leaves some out. The sample yields under 50,000 clones, about 70% seen once. The sample taken for sequencing was memory CD4+ T cells from blood. This receptor was taken from an adult in good health and CMV-seropositive. The chain combines TRBV18 with TRBJ2-5; D is possibly TRBD1 or TRBD2 (5 bases each). The CDR3 DNA sequence: TGTGCCAGCTCACCCCGCTCGGGGCAGGGAGAGACCCAGTACTTC. Amino acids: CASSPRSGQGETQYF.